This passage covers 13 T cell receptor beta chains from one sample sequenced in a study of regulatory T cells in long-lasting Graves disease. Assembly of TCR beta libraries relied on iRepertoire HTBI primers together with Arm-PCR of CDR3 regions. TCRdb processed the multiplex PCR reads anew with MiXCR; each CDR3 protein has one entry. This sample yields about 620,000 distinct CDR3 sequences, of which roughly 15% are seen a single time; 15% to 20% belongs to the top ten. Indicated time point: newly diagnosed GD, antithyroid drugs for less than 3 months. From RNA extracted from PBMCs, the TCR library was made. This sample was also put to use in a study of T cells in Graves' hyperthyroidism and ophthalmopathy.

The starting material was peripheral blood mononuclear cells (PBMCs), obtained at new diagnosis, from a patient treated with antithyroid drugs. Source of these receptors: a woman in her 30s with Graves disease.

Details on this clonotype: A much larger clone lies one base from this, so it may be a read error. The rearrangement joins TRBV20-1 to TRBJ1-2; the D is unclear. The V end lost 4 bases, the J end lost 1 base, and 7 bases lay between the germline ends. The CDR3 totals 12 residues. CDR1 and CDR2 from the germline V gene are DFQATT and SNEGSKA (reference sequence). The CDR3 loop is CSATESNYGYTF. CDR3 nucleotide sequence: TGCAGTGCTACCGAAAGTAACTATGGCTACACCTTC.

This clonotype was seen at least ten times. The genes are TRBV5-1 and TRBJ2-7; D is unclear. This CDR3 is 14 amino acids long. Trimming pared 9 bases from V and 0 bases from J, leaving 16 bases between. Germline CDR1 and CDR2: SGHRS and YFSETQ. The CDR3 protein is CATRYLAASYEQYF. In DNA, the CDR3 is TGCGCCACCCGTTACTTAGCCGCCTCCTACGAGCAGTACTTC.

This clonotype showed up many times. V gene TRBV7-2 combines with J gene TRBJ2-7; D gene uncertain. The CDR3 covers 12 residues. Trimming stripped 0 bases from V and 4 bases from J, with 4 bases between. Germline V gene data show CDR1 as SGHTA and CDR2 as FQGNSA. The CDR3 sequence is CASSLAEYEQYF. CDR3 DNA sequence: TGTGCCAGCAGCTTAGCTGAGTACGAGCAGTACTTC.

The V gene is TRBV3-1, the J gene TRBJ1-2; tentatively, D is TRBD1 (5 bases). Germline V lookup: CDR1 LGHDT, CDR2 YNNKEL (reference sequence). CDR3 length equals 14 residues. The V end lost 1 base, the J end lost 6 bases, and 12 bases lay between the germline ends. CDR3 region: CASSQGVGTNGYTF. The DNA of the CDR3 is TGTGCCAGCAGCCAAGGGGTAGGGACTAATGGCTACACCTTC. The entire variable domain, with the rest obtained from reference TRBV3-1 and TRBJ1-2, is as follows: DTAVSQTPKYLVTQMGNDKSIKCEQNLGHDTMYWYKQDSKKFLKIMFSYNNKELIINETVPNRFSPKSPDKAHLNLHINSLELGDSAVYFCASSQGVGTNGYTFGSGTRLTVV.

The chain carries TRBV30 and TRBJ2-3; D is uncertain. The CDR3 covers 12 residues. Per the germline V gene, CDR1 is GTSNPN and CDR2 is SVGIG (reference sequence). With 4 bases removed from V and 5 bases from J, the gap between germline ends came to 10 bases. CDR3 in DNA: TGTGCCTGGAAGCTCATGGGAGATACGCAGTATTTT. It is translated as CAWKLMGDTQYF.

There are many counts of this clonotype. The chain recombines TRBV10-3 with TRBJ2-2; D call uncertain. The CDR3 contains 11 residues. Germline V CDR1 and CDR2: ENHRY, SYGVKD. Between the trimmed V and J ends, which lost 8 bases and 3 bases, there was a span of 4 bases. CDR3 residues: CAIRDTGELFF. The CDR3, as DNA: TGTGCCATCCGGGACACCGGGGAGCTGTTTTTT.

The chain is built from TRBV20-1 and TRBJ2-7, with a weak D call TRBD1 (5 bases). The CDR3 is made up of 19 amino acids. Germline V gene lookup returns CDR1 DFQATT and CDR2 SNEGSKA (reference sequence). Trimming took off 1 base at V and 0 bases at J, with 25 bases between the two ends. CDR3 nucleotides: TGCAGTGCTAGAGTACCTAACCCCTACAGGCGGATAAGCTCCTACGAGCAGTACTTC. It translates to CSARVPNPYRRISSYEQYF.

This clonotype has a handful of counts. The CDR3 is CAINRVPSGDYGYTF. For the CDR3, the DNA is TGTGCCATCAATAGAGTACCTTCCGGGGACTATGGCTACACCTTC. The chain is built from TRBV10-3 and TRBJ1-2; D not resolved. The CDR3 is made up of 15 amino acids. Germline loops: CDR1 ENHRY, CDR2 SYGVKD. V shed 7 bases and J shed 3 bases, with 18 bases lying between them.

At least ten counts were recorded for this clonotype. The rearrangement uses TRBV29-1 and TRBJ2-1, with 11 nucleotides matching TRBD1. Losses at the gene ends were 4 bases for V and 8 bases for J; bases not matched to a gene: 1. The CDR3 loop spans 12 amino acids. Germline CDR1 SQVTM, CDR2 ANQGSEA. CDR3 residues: CSVGDRGDEQFF. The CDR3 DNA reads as TGCAGCGTTGGGGACAGGGGGGATGAGCAGTTCTTC.

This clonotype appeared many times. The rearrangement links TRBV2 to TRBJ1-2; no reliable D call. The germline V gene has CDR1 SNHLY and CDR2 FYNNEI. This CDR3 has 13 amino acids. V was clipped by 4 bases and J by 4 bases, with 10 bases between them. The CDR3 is CASSGMGAYGYTF. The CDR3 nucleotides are TGTGCCAGCAGTGGAATGGGAGCCTATGGCTACACCTTC.

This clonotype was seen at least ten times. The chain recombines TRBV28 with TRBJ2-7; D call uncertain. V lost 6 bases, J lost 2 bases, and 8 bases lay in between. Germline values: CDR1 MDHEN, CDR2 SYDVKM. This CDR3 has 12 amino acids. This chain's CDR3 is CASSSRAYEQYF. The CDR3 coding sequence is TGTGCCAGCAGCAGTAGGGCCTACGAGCAGTACTTC.

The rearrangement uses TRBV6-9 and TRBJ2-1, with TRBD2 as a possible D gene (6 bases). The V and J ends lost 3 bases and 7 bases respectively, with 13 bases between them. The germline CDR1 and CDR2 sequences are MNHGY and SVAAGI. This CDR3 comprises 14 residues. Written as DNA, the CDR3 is TGTGCCAGCAGTTACGGGGGACTGCAGAATGAGCAGTTCTTC. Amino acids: CASSYGGLQNEQFF.

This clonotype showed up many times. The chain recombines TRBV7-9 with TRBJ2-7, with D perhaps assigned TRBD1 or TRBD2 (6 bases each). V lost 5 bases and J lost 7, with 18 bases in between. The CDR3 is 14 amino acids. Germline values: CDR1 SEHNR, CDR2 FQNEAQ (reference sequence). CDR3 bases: TGTGCCAGCAGCCGGGGGCAGGGGTTTGGGGAGCAGTACTTC. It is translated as CASSRGQGFGEQYF.